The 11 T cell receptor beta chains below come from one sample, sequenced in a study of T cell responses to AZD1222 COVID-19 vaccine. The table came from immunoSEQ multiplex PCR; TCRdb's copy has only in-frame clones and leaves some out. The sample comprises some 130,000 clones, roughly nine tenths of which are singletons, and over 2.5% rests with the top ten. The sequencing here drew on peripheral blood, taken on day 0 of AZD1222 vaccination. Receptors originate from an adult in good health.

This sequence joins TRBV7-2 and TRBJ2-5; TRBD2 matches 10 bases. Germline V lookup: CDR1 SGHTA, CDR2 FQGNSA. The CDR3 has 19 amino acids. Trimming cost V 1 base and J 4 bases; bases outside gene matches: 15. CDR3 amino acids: CASSLGFSPSGSKGETQYF. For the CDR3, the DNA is TGTGCCAGCAGCTTAGGCTTCTCTCCTAGCGGGAGTAAGGGAGAGACCCAGTACTTC.

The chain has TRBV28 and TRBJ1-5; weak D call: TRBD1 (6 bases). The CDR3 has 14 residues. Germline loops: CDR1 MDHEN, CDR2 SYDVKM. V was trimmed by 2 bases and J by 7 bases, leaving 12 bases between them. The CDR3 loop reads CASSLRRGLQPQHF. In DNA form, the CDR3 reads TGTGCCAGCAGTTTACGCAGGGGACTGCAGCCCCAGCATTTT.

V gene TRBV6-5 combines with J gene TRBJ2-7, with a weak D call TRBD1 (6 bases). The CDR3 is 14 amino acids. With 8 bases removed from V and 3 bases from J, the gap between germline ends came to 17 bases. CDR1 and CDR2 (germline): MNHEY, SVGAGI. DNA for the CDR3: TGTGCCAGCCTCCGGGACACCCAGGACTACGAGCAGTACTTC. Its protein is CASLRDTQDYEQYF.

CDR3 loop: CASSRGLAGNPYEQYF. As DNA, the CDR3 is TGTGCCAGCAGCCGCGGACTAGCGGGAAACCCTTACGAGCAGTACTTC. The V gene is TRBV16, the J gene TRBJ2-7; 12 bases align to TRBD2. Germline loops: CDR1 KGHSY, CDR2 FQNENV. The CDR3 length is 16 residues. The J segment lost 4 bases and the V segment lost 4 bases, leaving 8 bases of the junction unmatched.

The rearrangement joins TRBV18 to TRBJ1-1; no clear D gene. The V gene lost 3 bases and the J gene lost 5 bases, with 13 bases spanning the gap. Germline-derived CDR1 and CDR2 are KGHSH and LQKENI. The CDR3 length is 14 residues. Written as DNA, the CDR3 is TGTGCCAGCTCACCCTCCGACGGCAGAACTGAAGCTTTCTTT. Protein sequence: CASSPSDGRTEAFF.

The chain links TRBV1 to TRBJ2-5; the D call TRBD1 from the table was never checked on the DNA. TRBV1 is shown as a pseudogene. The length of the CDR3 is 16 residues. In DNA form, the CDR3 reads TGCACCAGCAGCCAAGACCCTGCAGGGCTCCAAGAGACCCAGTACTTC. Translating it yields CTSSQDPAGLQETQYF.

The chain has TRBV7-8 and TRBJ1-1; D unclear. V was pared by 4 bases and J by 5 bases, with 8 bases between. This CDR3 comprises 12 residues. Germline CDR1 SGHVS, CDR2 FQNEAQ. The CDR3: CASSWVMTEAFF. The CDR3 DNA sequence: TGTGCCAGCAGCTGGGTGATGACTGAAGCTTTCTTT.

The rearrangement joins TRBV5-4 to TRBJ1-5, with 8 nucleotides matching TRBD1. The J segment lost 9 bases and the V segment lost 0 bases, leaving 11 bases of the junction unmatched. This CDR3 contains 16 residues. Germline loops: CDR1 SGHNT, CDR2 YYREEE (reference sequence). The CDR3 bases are TGTGCCAGCAGCTTGGCAGGGACAGGTGGCCGAGGGCCCCAGCATTTT. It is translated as CASSLAGTGGRGPQHF.

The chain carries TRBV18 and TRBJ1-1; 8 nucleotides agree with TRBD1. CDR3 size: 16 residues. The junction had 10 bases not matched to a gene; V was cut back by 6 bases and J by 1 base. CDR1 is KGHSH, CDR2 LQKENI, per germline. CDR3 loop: CASSPLPGQENTEAFF. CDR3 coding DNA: TGTGCCAGCTCGCCTCTTCCGGGACAGGAGAACACTGAAGCTTTCTTT.

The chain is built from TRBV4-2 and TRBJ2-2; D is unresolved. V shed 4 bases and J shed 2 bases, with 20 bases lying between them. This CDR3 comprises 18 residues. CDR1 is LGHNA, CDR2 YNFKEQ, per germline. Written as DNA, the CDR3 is TGTGCCAGCAGCCTCTTTACCCCCGGCGGATTAAACACCGGGGAGCTGTTTTTT. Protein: CASSLFTPGGLNTGELFF.

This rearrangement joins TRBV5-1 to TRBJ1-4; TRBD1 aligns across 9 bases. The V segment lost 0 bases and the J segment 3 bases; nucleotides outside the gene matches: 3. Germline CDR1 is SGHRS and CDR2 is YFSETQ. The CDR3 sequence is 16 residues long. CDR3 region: CASSLGGQGSNEKLFF. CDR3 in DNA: TGCGCCAGCAGCTTGGGGGGACAGGGCTCTAATGAAAAACTGTTTTTT.